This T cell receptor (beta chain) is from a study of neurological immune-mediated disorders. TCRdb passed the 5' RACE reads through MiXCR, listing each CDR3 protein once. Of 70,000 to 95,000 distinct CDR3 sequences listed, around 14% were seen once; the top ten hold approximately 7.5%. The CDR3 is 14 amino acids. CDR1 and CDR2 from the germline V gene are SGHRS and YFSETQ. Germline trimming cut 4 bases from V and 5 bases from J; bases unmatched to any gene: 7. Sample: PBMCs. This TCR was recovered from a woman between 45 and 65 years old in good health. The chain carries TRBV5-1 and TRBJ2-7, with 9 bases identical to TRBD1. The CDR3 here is CASSPGQGDDEQYF. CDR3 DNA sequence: TGCGCCAGCAGCCCGGGACAGGGTGACGACGAGCAGTACTTC.